This passage covers 20 T cell receptor beta chains from one sample sequenced in a study of tumor and adjacent non-tumor tissue in lung cancer. A modified ARM-PCR protocol with three rounds of nested PCR amplified TCRbeta. Using its own MiXCR run on the multiplex PCR reads, TCRdb lists one record per CDR3 protein. The data contain about 86,000 distinct CDR3 sequences, about 77% of them singletons. No cell sorting was done before RNA was extracted from the tissue. The normal lung tissue was taken more than 3 cm from the tumor edge. The sample taken for sequencing was distant non-tumor lung tissue. The origin of the receptors is a woman aged 45-60 years with non-small cell lung cancer.

This clonotype was observed a single time. The conserved phenylalanine or tryptophan is not found at the CDR3 terminus, so this likely reflects a read error. Because the CDR3's place on the DNA is in doubt, the DNA is left out and the CDR3 is given as listed by TCRdb. The J gene is TRBJ2-1, the V gene TRBV12-3 or TRBV12-4; TRBD1, the table's D call, lacks a check against the DNA. The CDR3 is made up of 19 amino acids, end residues included. This chain's CDR3 is CASSGRGQGWAALYNEQFL.

The chain carries TRBV6-5 and TRBJ1-5; 7 bases line up with TRBD1. CDR3 length: 15 residues. The J segment lost 7 bases and the V segment lost 2 bases, leaving 8 bases of the junction unmatched. Germline-derived CDR1 and CDR2 are MNHEY and SVGAGI. The CDR3 sequence is CASSYPDREDQPQHF. In DNA form, the CDR3 reads TGTGCCAGCAGTTACCCAGACAGGGAAGACCAGCCCCAGCATTTT.

On this clonotype: One end of the junction does not line up with germline, which may come from a read error. The chain is built from TRBV29-1 and TRBJ2-7; D not resolved. Per the germline V gene, CDR1 is SQVTM and CDR2 is ANQGSEA. The CDR3 has 14 amino acids. For the CDR3, the DNA is TGCGGCGTTAGTAACTCGGGCGGATCCTACGATCAGTACTTC. Translation: CGVSNSGGSYDQYF.

As to this clonotype: A read error is likely, as this CDR3 ends without the conserved phenylalanine or tryptophan. This chain links TRBV12-3 or TRBV12-4 with TRBJ2-7; D possibly corresponds to TRBD2 (6 bases). The CDR3 has 16 amino acids. CDR3 residues: CTSSHTWGVTSYEQYS. The CDR3 nucleotides are TGTACCAGCAGTCACACGTGGGGGGTTACCTCCTACGAGCAGTACTCC.

In the case of this clonotype: At one boundary the junction diverges from the germline segment, which might be a read error. The chain uses TRBV12-3 or TRBV12-4 and TRBJ1-5; weak D call: TRBD1 (6 bases). This CDR3 has 19 residues. As DNA, the CDR3 is TGTGCCAGCAGTCCTGGGATAGGGGGAGGAGGCGTAGGCGGTCAGCCCCGGCATTTT. Protein: CASSPGIGGGGVGGQPRHF.

Comments on this clonotype: One end of the junction is discordant with germline, which a read error may explain. V is TRBV7-9 and J is TRBJ2-5; D remains unclear. Germline CDR1 and CDR2: SEHNR and FQNEAQ (reference sequence). CDR3 length: 13 amino acids. The DNA for the CDR3 is TGTGCCAACAGCTTCGTGACACAAGAGACCAAGTACTTC. Amino acids: CANSFVTQETKYF.

The gene calls are TRBV6-5 and TRBJ1-1; unclear D gene. Trimming shortened V by 0 bases and J by 6 bases, and 11 bases separated the two germline ends. CDR1 and CDR2 (germline): MNHEY, SVGAGI. This CDR3 is built from 14 residues. CDR3 sequence reads: CASSYSDRAAEAFF. CDR3 sequence (DNA): TGTGCCAGCAGTTACTCGGATAGGGCCGCTGAAGCTTTCTTT.

The rearrangement joins TRBV12-3 or TRBV12-4 to TRBJ2-2, with 11 bases aligning to TRBD2. The V segment lost 6 bases and the J segment 7 bases; nucleotides outside the gene matches: 10. The CDR3 covers 16 residues. The DNA for the CDR3 is TGTGCCAGCAGGGCTGGACTAGCGGGTTCTGTCGGGGAGCTGTTTTTT. It specifies CASRAGLAGSVGELFF.

The J gene is TRBJ2-1, the V gene TRBV11-1; 7 bases align to TRBD2. The germline gives CDR1 SGHAT, CDR2 FQDESV (reference sequence). CDR3 length: 16 amino acids. Trimming cost V 9 bases and J 9 bases; bases outside gene matches: 20. The CDR3 sequence is CASRLHWASGIGEQFF. The CDR3 bases are TGTGCCAGTAGACTACACTGGGCCAGCGGGATTGGTGAGCAGTTCTTC.

V gene TRBV29-1 combines with J gene TRBJ2-5; D uncertain. V lost 0 bases and J lost 4, with 12 bases in between. The CDR3 consists of 14 residues. Germline lookup yields CDR1 SQVTM and CDR2 ANQGSEA. CDR3 sequence reads: CSVEDGTRRETQYF. CDR3 DNA: TGCAGCGTTGAAGATGGTACGCGAAGAGAGACCCAGTACTTC. The complete variable domain, with remaining parts taken from reference TRBV29-1 and TRBJ2-5, reads SAVISQKPSRDICQRGTSLTIQCQVDSQVTMMFWYRQQPGQSLTLIATANQGSEATYESGFVIDKFPISRPNLTFSTLTVSNMSPEDSSIYLCSVEDGTRRETQYFGPGTRLLVL.

This clonotype occurred once. One end of the junction varies from germline; a read error may be responsible. This sequence joins TRBV12-3 or TRBV12-4 and TRBJ2-7, with unresolved D. This CDR3 has 14 amino acids. The DNA of the CDR3 is TGTGCCAACAGTTTATCGGCTATGGCCTACGAGCAGTACTTC. Translation: CANSLSAMAYEQYF.

In the case of this clonotype: The junction and the germline gene differ at one end; a read error may be behind it. This CDR3 reads CCVETSRANVLTF. Written as DNA, the CDR3 is TGCTGCGTTGAGACCTCTAGGGCCAACGTCCTGACTTTC. The chain joins TRBV29-1 to TRBJ2-6; D remains ambiguous. CDR3 length: 13 amino acids. Germline CDR1 SQVTM, CDR2 ANQGSEA.

A few counts support this clonotype. This sequence may be a read error, since a much larger clone differs from it by one base. This sequence joins TRBV20-1 and TRBJ1-2, with 8 nucleotides matching TRBD1. CDR1 DFQATT and CDR2 SNEGSKA come from the germline V gene (reference sequence). CDR3 size: 14 residues. The V gene end was trimmed by 6 bases and the J gene end by 5 bases; junction bases not matched to a gene: 11. Here the CDR3 reads CSAYLGQEIYGYTF. CDR3 nucleotides: TGCAGTGCGTATCTGGGACAGGAGATTTATGGCTACACCTTC.

Notes on this clonotype: Possible read error: a much larger clone is one base away. The J gene is TRBJ2-7, the V gene TRBV20-1, with D possibly matching TRBD2 (6 bases). CDR3 length: 15 residues. Per germline, CDR1 DFQATT and CDR2 SNEGSKA (reference sequence). Trimming removed 5 bases at V and 5 bases at J, with 22 bases between. The CDR3: CSASVAEGVVDEQYF. The CDR3 DNA is TGCAGTGCTTCTGTAGCGGAAGGAGTGGTTGACGAGCAGTACTTC.

This chain links TRBV11-2 with TRBJ2-2; D gene uncertain. The CDR3 length is 15 residues. V shed 7 bases and J shed 7 bases, with 19 bases lying between them. The germline CDR1 and CDR2 sequences are SGHAT and FQNNGV. The CDR3 reads CASKSSQRRDGELFF. DNA of the CDR3: TGTGCCAGCAAGTCTTCACAGAGGCGCGACGGGGAGCTGTTTTTT.

Remarks on this clonotype: One end of the junction varies from germline; a read error may be responsible. The chain joins TRBV6-1 to TRBJ2-1; D possibly uses TRBD1 or TRBD2 (5 bases each). Germline values: CDR1 MNHNS, CDR2 SASEGT. CDR3 length equals 14 residues. Here the CDR3 reads CASSDGTLNNEQFF. CDR3 nucleotides: TGTGCCAGCAGTGATGGGACCCTTAACAATGAACAGTTCTTC.

This clonotype was counted a few times. Given a much more abundant clone one base away, this may be a read error. The chain employs TRBV6-1 and TRBJ2-7, with D uncertain. The CDR3 contains 14 residues. Germline CDR1 reads MNHNS; CDR2 reads SASEGT. Written as DNA, the CDR3 is TGTGCCAGCAGTGTCGAACAGAAGACCTACGGGCAGTACTTC. This encodes CASSVEQKTYGQYF.

With regard to this clonotype: The junction differs from germline at one of its ends, possibly a read error. The chain couples TRBV4-1 to TRBJ2-5, with D maybe TRBD2 (7 bases). In germline, CDR1 is MGHRA, CDR2 YSYEKL. The CDR3 has 13 residues. The CDR3 is CASSQGGGLDQYF. CDR3 nucleotides: TGCGCCAGCAGTCAAGGGGGGGGGTTGGACCAGTACTTC.

V and J are TRBV14 and TRBJ1-3; 7 bases map to TRBD1. The CDR3 extends over 15 amino acids. The germline gives CDR1 SGHDN, CDR2 FVKESK. This CDR3 is CTGSQDRTLRNTIYF. The CDR3 nucleotides are TGTACCGGCAGCCAGGACAGGACACTGAGAAACACCATATATTTT. The full variable domain, its missing parts supplied by reference TRBV14 and TRBJ1-3, is EAGVTQFPSHSVIEKGQTVTLRCDPISGHDNLYWYRRVMGKEIKFLLHFVKESKQDESGMPNNRFLAERTGGTYSTLKVQPAELEDSGVYFCTGSQDRTLRNTIYFGEGSWLTVV.

Only one count was recorded for this clonotype. A read error may explain this, as a much larger clone is one base away. The V gene is TRBV18, the J gene TRBJ2-1; D is perhaps TRBD1 (6 bases). The CDR3 loop spans 15 amino acids. The ends were cut back, 2 bases at V and 13 bases at J, with 21 bases in the middle. Germline V CDR1 and CDR2: KGHSH, LQKENI. CDR3 in DNA: TGTGCCAGCTCACCAAAAGTTTACAGGGTGAGGGGTCAGTTCTTC. Its translation: CASSPKVYRVRGQFF.